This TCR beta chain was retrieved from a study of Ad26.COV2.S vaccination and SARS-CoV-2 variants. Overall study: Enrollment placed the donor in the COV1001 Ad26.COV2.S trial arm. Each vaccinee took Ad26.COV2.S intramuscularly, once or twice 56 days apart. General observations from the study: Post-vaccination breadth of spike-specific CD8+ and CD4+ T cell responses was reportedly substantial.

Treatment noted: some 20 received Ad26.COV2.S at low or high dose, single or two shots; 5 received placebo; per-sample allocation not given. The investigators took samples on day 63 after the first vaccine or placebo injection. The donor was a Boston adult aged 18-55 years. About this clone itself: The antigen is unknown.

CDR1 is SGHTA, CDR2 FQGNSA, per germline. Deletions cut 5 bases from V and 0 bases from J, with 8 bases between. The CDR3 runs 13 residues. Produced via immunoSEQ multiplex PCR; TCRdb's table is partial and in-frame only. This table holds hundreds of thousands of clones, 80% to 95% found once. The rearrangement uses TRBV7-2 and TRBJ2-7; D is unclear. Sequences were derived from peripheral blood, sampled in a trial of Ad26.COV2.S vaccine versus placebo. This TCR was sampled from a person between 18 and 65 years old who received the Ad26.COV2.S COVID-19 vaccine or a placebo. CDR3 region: CASSGRPSYEQYF. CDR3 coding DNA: TGTGCCAGCAGCGGCAGACCCTCCTACGAGCAGTACTTC.